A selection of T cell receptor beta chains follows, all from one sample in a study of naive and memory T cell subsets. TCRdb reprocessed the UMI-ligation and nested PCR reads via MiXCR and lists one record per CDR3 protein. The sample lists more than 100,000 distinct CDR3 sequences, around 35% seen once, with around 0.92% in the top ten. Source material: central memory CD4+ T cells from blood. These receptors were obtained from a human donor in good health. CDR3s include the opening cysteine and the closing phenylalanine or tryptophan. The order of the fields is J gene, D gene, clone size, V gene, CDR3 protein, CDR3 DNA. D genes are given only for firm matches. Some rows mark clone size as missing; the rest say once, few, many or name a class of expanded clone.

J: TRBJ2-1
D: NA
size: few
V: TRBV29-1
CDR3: CSAADLNEQFF
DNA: TGCAGCGCTGCTGATCTCAATGAGCAGTTCTTC

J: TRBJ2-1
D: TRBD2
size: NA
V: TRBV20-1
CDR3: CSAGSGTGNEQFF
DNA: TGCAGTGCAGGTAGCGGGACGGGCAATGAGCAGTTCTTC

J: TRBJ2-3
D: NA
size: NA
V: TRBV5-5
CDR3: CASSLEGRAVGYDTDTQYF
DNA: TGTGCCAGCAGCTTGGAGGGCAGGGCGGTGGGGTACGACACAGATACGCAGTATTTT

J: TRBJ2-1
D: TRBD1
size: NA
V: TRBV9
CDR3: CASSVSGGQEQFF
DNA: TGTGCCAGCAGCGTATCAGGGGGCCAAGAGCAGTTCTTC

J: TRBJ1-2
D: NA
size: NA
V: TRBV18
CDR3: CASSLDTNYGYTF
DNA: TGTGCCAGCTCACTTGACACGAACTATGGCTACACCTTC

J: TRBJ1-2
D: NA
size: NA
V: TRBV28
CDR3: CASSLSGRNYGYTF
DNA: TGTGCCAGCAGTTTATCGGGGAGAAACTATGGCTACACCTTC

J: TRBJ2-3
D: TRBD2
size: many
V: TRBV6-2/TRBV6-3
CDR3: CASSQRLANTDTQYF
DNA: TGTGCCAGCAGTCAACGACTAGCGAACACAGATACGCAGTATTTT

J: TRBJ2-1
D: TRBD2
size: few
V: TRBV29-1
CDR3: CSVEDPSGTPEQFF
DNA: TGCAGCGTTGAAGATCCTAGCGGGACCCCTGAGCAGTTCTTC

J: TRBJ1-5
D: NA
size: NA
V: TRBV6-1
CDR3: CASSLAGAGNQPQHF
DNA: TGTGCCAGCAGCCTGGCAGGTGCGGGCAATCAGCCCCAGCATTTT

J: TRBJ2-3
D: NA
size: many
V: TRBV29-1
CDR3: CSLGRASSTDTQYF
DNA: TGCAGCCTTGGCAGGGCATCTAGCACAGATACGCAGTATTTT